Listed here is a single T cell receptor (beta chain). This sample was included in a study of regulatory T cells in long-lasting Graves disease. In germline, CDR1 is SGHTA, CDR2 FQGNSA. The CDR3 covers 15 residues. J gave up 3 bases and V 4 bases, and 5 bases lay outside the gene matches. CDR3 regions were amplified by Arm-PCR using iRepertoire HTBI primers to build TCR beta libraries. TCRdb ran MiXCR on the multiplex PCR reads and lists one entry per CDR3 protein. The sample contains some 250,000 distinct CDR3 sequences, around 21% of which appear only once. The time point: newly diagnosed GD, antithyroid drugs for less than 3 months. From PBMCs, RNA was extracted and then used to make the TCR library.

The sample was peripheral blood mononuclear cells (PBMCs), taken at new diagnosis, from a patient treated with antithyroid drugs. The chain couples TRBV7-2 to TRBJ2-3; 9 bases fit TRBD1. This receptor was obtained from a female donor with Graves disease. CDR3 DNA sequence: TGTGCCAGCAGCTCATCTGGACAGGGGACAGATACGCAGTATTTT. It translates to CASSSSGQGTDTQYF.